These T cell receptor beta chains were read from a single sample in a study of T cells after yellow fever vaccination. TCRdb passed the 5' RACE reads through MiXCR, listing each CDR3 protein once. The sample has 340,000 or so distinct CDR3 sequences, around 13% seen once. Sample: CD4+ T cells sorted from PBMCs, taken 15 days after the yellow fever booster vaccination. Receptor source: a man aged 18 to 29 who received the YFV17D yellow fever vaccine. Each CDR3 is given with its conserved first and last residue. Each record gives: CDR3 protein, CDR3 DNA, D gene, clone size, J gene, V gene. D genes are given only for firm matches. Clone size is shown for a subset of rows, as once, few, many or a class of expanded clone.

CASSRRITNYGYTF | TGTGCCAGCAGTCGTAGGATTACTAACTATGGCTACACCTTC | . | . | TRBJ1-2 | TRBV2
CASSRPAGEQFF | TGCGCCAGCAGCCGCCCAGCGGGTGAGCAGTTCTTC | . | few | TRBJ2-1 | TRBV4-1
CASSFRSSGANVLTF | TGTGCCAGCAGCTTTAGGAGCTCTGGGGCCAACGTCCTGACTTTC | . | . | TRBJ2-6 | TRBV11-2
CASSYSKGEAGELFF | TGTGCCAGCAGTTACTCGAAGGGGGAGGCCGGGGAGCTGTTTTTT | . | few | TRBJ2-2 | TRBV6-6
CASSQTTGLDGYTF | TGTGCCAGCAGCCAAACGACAGGTCTGGATGGCTACACCTTC | . | few | TRBJ1-2 | TRBV4-2
CASKRGLTDTQYF | TGTGCCAGCAAGCGGGGGCTCACAGATACGCAGTATTTT | TRBD2 | few | TRBJ2-3 | TRBV6-2/TRBV6-3
CASTPSRRAGELFF | TGTGCCAGCACCCCGAGCAGGAGGGCCGGGGAGCTGTTTTTT | . | many | TRBJ2-2 | TRBV12-3/TRBV12-4
CASSPGTSGGWQTQYF | TGTGCCAGCAGCCCCGGGACTAGCGGGGGTTGGCAGACCCAGTACTTC | TRBD2 | few | TRBJ2-5 | TRBV7-2
CASSLAPGPQVGEQETQYF | TGTGCCAGCAGCTTAGCCCCCGGGCCCCAGGTGGGGGAACAAGAGACCCAGTACTTC | . | few | TRBJ2-5 | TRBV7-6
CASSWGYDEQFF | TGTGCCAGCAGCTGGGGTTACGATGAGCAGTTCTTC | . | many | TRBJ2-1 | TRBV7-9
CSTQGIEMSEQFF | TGCAGTACACAGGGAATAGAGATGAGTGAGCAGTTCTTC | . | few | TRBJ2-1 | TRBV20-1
CSARDESGANEQFF | TGCAGTGCTAGAGATGAGTCCGGGGCCAATGAGCAGTTCTTC | . | . | TRBJ2-1 | TRBV20-1
CASSQSNTEAFF | TGTGCCAGCTCACAGTCGAACACTGAAGCTTTCTTT | . | . | TRBJ1-1 | TRBV18
CSASRDYQETQYF | TGCAGTGCTAGTCGGGACTATCAAGAGACCCAGTACTTC | TRBD2 | . | TRBJ2-5 | TRBV20-1
CASSLRYGEAFF | TGTGCCAGCAGCCTTAGGTACGGAGAAGCTTTCTTT | . | many | TRBJ1-1 | TRBV3-1
CSVATDSNQPQHF | TGCAGCGTGGCGACGGATAGCAATCAGCCCCAGCATTTT | . | . | TRBJ1-5 | TRBV29-1
CASSPTAGTQYF | TGTGCCAGCAGCCCAACGGCCGGGACCCAGTACTTC | . | many | TRBJ2-5 | TRBV5-6
CSAPGTGNYGYTF | TGCAGTGCTCCCGGGACAGGGAACTATGGCTACACCTTC | TRBD1 | . | TRBJ1-2 | TRBV20-1
CASSPSGQPQHF | TGTGCCAGCAGCCCGTCAGGGCAGCCCCAGCATTTT | . | few | TRBJ1-5 | TRBV7-2
CASSLGGGAGEQFF | TGTGCCAGCAGTTTAGGGGGGGGGGCCGGTGAGCAGTTCTTC | . | few | TRBJ2-1 | TRBV12-3/TRBV12-4
CSARGQKGATIYEQYF | TGCAGTGCTAGAGGACAAAAGGGGGCGACAATCTACGAGCAGTACTTC | TRBD1 | few | TRBJ2-7 | TRBV20-1
CASSLGGGSYNSPLHF | TGTGCCAGCAGCTTAGGAGGGGGCTCCTATAATTCACCCCTCCACTTT | . | . | TRBJ1-6 | TRBV7-2
CASSPTIGVLRYF | TGTGCCAGCAGCCCGACGATAGGGGTCCTTCGTTATTTC | . | many | TRBJ2-5 | TRBV27
CASSQWASGYTDTQYF | TGTGCCAGCAGCCAATGGGCTAGCGGTTACACAGATACGCAGTATTTT | TRBD2 | many | TRBJ2-3 | TRBV14
CASGGARGGETQYF | TGTGCCAGCGGCGGGGCTAGGGGTGGGGAGACCCAGTACTTC | . | . | TRBJ2-5 | TRBV6-1
CASSFVQGAEGEQFF | TGTGCCAGCAGCTTTGTTCAGGGGGCCGAGGGTGAGCAGTTCTTC | TRBD1 | many | TRBJ2-1 | TRBV7-2
CSAKKQGSGNTEAFF | TGCAGTGCTAAAAAACAGGGGAGTGGAAACACTGAAGCTTTCTTT | TRBD1 | few | TRBJ1-1 | TRBV20-1
CASSYTSGGWNQPQHF | TGTGCCAGCAGTTACACATCAGGGGGCTGGAATCAGCCCCAGCATTTT | TRBD1 | . | TRBJ1-5 | TRBV6-5
CASSQEAGELFF | TGCGCCAGCAGCCAAGAGGCGGGGGAGCTGTTTTTT | . | few | TRBJ2-2 | TRBV4-3
CASSLVRRLWDTGELFF | TGTGCCAGCAGCTTAGTCCGTCGCCTCTGGGACACCGGGGAGCTGTTTTTT | . | . | TRBJ2-2 | TRBV7-9
CASSSLSIQETQYF | TGTGCCAGCAGTTCTCTCTCTATCCAAGAGACCCAGTACTTC | . | many | TRBJ2-5 | TRBV12-3/TRBV12-4
CASSTDATREAFF | TGTGCCAGCAGCACGGACGCGACGAGAGAAGCTTTCTTT | . | few | TRBJ1-1 | TRBV12-3/TRBV12-4
CASSPTGTSFYEQYF | TGTGCCAGCAGTCCCACCGGGACCTCCTTCTACGAGCAGTACTTC | . | many | TRBJ2-7 | TRBV6-5
CASSLDINQPQHF | TGTGCCAGCAGCTTAGATATAAATCAGCCCCAGCATTTT | . | . | TRBJ1-5 | TRBV7-2
CSAWTALTSIYGYTF | TGCAGTGCGTGGACAGCCCTCACTTCCATCTATGGCTACACCTTC | . | few | TRBJ1-2 | TRBV20-1
CASSLAGDLVTDTQYF | TGCGCCAGCAGCTTGGCCGGGGATTTAGTCACAGATACGCAGTATTTT | . | few | TRBJ2-3 | TRBV5-1
CSARDWSFHARGGTHNEQFF | TGCAGTGCTAGAGATTGGTCTTTCCATGCCCGCGGGGGAACCCACAATGAGCAGTTCTTC | TRBD2 | . | TRBJ2-1 | TRBV20-1
CASSEGRNSNQPQHF | TGTGCCAGCAGTGAAGGCAGGAATAGCAATCAGCCCCAGCATTTT | . | . | TRBJ1-5 | TRBV25-1
CASTRDPTGDTQYF | TGTGCCAGCACCCGGGACCCGACGGGAGATACGCAGTATTTT | . | . | TRBJ2-3 | TRBV7-2
CASSPLSETGVEYGYTF | TGTGCCAGCAGCCCATTGTCCGAGACAGGGGTGGAATATGGCTACACCTTC | TRBD1 | . | TRBJ1-2 | TRBV6-2/TRBV6-3
CASSTQQGTEAFF | TGTGCCAGCAGTACCCAACAGGGCACTGAAGCTTTCTTT | . | . | TRBJ1-1 | TRBV6-2/TRBV6-3
CASSFGQLGETQYF | TGTGCCAGCAGCTTTGGTCAGCTAGGGGAGACCCAGTACTTC | . | . | TRBJ2-5 | TRBV5-8
CASSLKGTQPQHF | TGTGCCAGCAGCTTAAAAGGGACTCAGCCCCAGCATTTT | . | few | TRBJ1-5 | TRBV11-2
CASSQDRTDTEAFF | TGCGCCAGCAGCCAAGACAGGACGGACACTGAAGCTTTCTTT | . | few | TRBJ1-1 | TRBV4-1
CASSLVPEGGYTF | TGTGCCAGCAGCTTAGTGCCGGAGGGTGGCTACACCTTC | . | . | TRBJ1-2 | TRBV7-2
CASSYTAGAYGYTF | TGTGCCAGCAGTTACACTGCAGGGGCCTATGGCTACACCTTC | . | . | TRBJ1-2 | TRBV6-2/TRBV6-3
CASSFWGGIDTEAFF | TGCGCCAGCAGCTTTTGGGGGGGCATCGACACTGAAGCTTTCTTT | . | . | TRBJ1-1 | TRBV5-1
CASSLAPYEQYF | TGTGCCAGCAGCTTAGCCCCCTACGAGCAGTACTTC | . | . | TRBJ2-7 | TRBV7-2
CASSRARPTDTQYF | TGTGCCAGCAGTCGGGCCCGACCTACAGATACGCAGTATTTT | . | few | TRBJ2-3 | TRBV21-1
CASSENSNQPQHF | TGCGCCAGCAGTGAAAATAGCAATCAGCCCCAGCATTTT | . | few | TRBJ1-5 | TRBV5-1
CASSQDGEQFF | TGCGCCAGCAGCCAAGACGGTGAGCAGTTCTTC | . | few | TRBJ2-1 | TRBV4-1
CASSVRDRGDTEAFF | TGCGCCAGCAGTGTCCGGGACAGGGGGGACACTGAAGCTTTCTTT | TRBD1 | few | TRBJ1-1 | TRBV10-2
CASTWTALNYGYTF | TGTGCCAGCACCTGGACAGCCCTTAACTATGGCTACACCTTC | . | . | TRBJ1-2 | TRBV28
CASSRPQGATGELFF | TGTGCCAGCAGCCGTCCCCAGGGGGCCACCGGGGAGCTGTTTTTT | TRBD1 | few | TRBJ2-2 | TRBV5-5
CASSRDRASSTDTQYF | TGTGCCAGCAGCCGAGACAGGGCATCTAGCACAGATACGCAGTATTTT | TRBD1 | few | TRBJ2-3 | TRBV14
CASSSGTRTGELFF | TGCGCCAGCAGCTCGGGGACTCGCACCGGGGAGCTGTTTTTT | . | few | TRBJ2-2 | TRBV5-1
CASSADSYETQYF | TGTGCCAGCAGCGCAGACTCCTACGAGACCCAGTACTTC | . | few | TRBJ2-5 | TRBV5-8
CASTRTGEKLFF | TGTGCCAGCACCCGGACGGGTGAAAAACTGTTTTTT | . | . | TRBJ1-4 | TRBV5-4